These T cell receptor beta chains were read from a single sample in a study of radiation and T cells in renal cell carcinoma. Produced via immunoSEQ multiplex PCR; TCRdb's table is partial and in-frame only. This sample has 90,000 to 100,000 clones, with approximately 86% found just once. The sequenced sample was blood, obtained from a patient whose treatment included radiotherapy and nephrectomy. These TCRs come from a man aged 45 to 65 with renal cell carcinoma. CDR3s include the opening cysteine and the closing phenylalanine or tryptophan. A D gene is named only where the DNA matches it firmly. Size is omitted from some rows. Given values are once, few, many or a class for expanded clones.

j_call clone_size v_call d_call cdr3_aa cdr3_nt
TRBJ1-6 . TRBV5-1 TRBD1 CASSPGDSPNSPLHF TGCGCCAGCAGCCCAGGGGACAGCCCTAATTCACCCCTCCACTTT
TRBJ2-3 . TRBV5-1 TRBD2 CASSGGTSGVQYF TGCGCCAGCAGCGGCGGGACTAGCGGTGTGCAGTATTTT
TRBJ1-1 . TRBV27 TRBD1 CASSLTTGGLTEAFF TGTGCCAGCAGTTTAACCACAGGGGGCCTCACTGAAGCTTTCTTT
TRBJ2-7 . TRBV11-2 TRBD2 CASSLVRGDYEQYF TGTGCCAGCAGCTTAGTCCGGGGGGATTACGAGCAGTACTTC
TRBJ2-3 . TRBV4-1 . CASSQDDTTDTQYF TGCGCCAGCAGCCAAGACGATACCACAGATACGCAGTATTTT
TRBJ2-3 . TRBV6-5 TRBD2 CASRGLAGDTQYF TGTGCCAGCAGGGGACTAGCGGGAGATACGCAGTATTTT
TRBJ2-3 . TRBV5-1 . CASSFSLLGPDTQYF TGCGCCAGCAGCTTTTCGTTGTTGGGGCCTGATACGCAGTATTTT
TRBJ2-1 . TRBV11-2 TRBD1 CASSSRPGQPDNEQFF TGTGCCAGCAGCTCAAGACCGGGACAGCCCGACAATGAGCAGTTCTTC
TRBJ2-7 . TRBV6-6 . CASTSTRAGSEQYF TGTGCCAGCACTTCTACTCGGGCCGGGTCCGAGCAGTACTTC
TRBJ1-2 . TRBV28 . CASSSRGSGTF TGTGCCAGCAGTTCACGGGGGTCGGGTACCTTC
TRBJ2-7 . TRBV6-6 . CASSYSSTSYEQYF TGTGCCAGCAGTTACTCGAGCACCTCGTACGAGCAGTACTTC
TRBJ2-1 . TRBV29-1 TRBD2 CSVGSSGVYNEQFF TGCAGCGTTGGGTCTAGCGGGGTGTACAATGAGCAGTTCTTC
TRBJ2-7 . TRBV6-1 TRBD2 CASSLLGGGPHEQYF TGTGCCAGCAGTCTACTGGGGGGAGGGCCCCACGAGCAGTACTTC
TRBJ2-6 . TRBV4-1 TRBD1 CASSQGVWRRDRGHGANVLTF TGCGCCAGCAGCCAAGGCGTGTGGCGGCGGGACAGGGGGCACGGGGCCAACGTCCTGACTTTC
TRBJ2-1 . TRBV9 TRBD2 CASSVGGLAGVSEQFF TGTGCCAGCAGCGTAGGAGGTCTAGCGGGAGTAAGTGAGCAGTTCTTC
TRBJ2-3 . TRBV6-4 . CASSERGGTTDTQYF TGTGCCAGCAGTGAACGAGGGGGGACCACAGATACGCAGTATTTT
TRBJ1-3 . TRBV20-1 . CSARARNTIYF TGCAGTGCTAGAGCAAGAAACACCATATATTTT
TRBJ2-2 . TRBV5-1 TRBD1 CASSLGQGLTGELFF TGCGCCAGCAGCTTGGGACAGGGGCTAACCGGGGAGCTGTTTTTT
TRBJ1-6 . TRBV2 TRBD1 CASTKGQGVYSPLHF TGTGCCAGCACCAAGGGACAGGGGGTTTATTCACCCCTCCACTTT
TRBJ2-2 . TRBV19 . CASSVTVGAGELFF TGTGCCAGTAGTGTGACCGTAGGGGCCGGGGAGCTGTTTTTT
TRBJ1-2 . TRBV28 . CASSLSRAGAGGYTF TGTGCCAGCAGTTTAAGTAGGGCAGGGGCTGGTGGCTACACCTTC
TRBJ1-1 . TRBV6-6 . CASSWERNTEAFF TGTGCCAGCAGTTGGGAGAGGAACACTGAAGCTTTCTTT
TRBJ2-2 . TRBV19 TRBD1 CASSGTGGTGELFF TGTGCCAGTAGCGGGACAGGGGGCACCGGGGAGCTGTTTTTT
TRBJ2-4 . TRBV4-2 . CASSQDSTLNIQYF TGTGCCAGCAGCCAAGACAGCACGTTAAACATTCAGTACTTC
TRBJ2-3 . TRBV5-1 . CASSLDSRTDTQYF TGCGCCAGCAGCTTGGACAGCCGCACAGATACGCAGTATTTT
TRBJ2-7 . TRBV7-9 TRBD1 CASSPRQGTYEQYF TGTGCCAGCAGCCCGAGACAGGGAACCTACGAGCAGTACTTC
TRBJ2-7 . TRBV30 . CAWSEAGWIYEQYF TGTGCCTGGAGTGAAGCAGGTTGGATCTACGAGCAGTACTTC
TRBJ1-2 . TRBV6-1 . CASGSAGAGNYGYTF TGTGCCAGTGGTAGTGCAGGGGCCGGTAACTATGGCTACACCTTC
TRBJ2-7 . TRBV2 TRBD2 CASSESGLAYEQYF TGTGCCAGCAGTGAATCGGGACTAGCCTACGAGCAGTACTTC
TRBJ1-6 . TRBV5-1 . CASSVDTSYNSPLHF TGCGCCAGCAGCGTCGACACTTCCTATAATTCACCCCTCCACTTT
TRBJ1-1 few TRBV6-1 . CASNRWITEAFF TGTGCCAGCAATAGATGGATCACTGAAGCTTTCTTT
TRBJ1-6 . TRBV30 TRBD1 CAWSARDSYNSPLHF TGTGCCTGGAGTGCCCGGGACAGTTATAATTCACCCCTCCACTTT
TRBJ2-1 . TRBV16 TRBD1 CASSQPTGDGQFF TGTGCCAGCAGCCAACCGACAGGGGATGGGCAGTTCTTC
TRBJ2-3 once TRBV5-4 TRBD2 CASSWTTSGRDTQYF TGTGCCAGCAGCTGGACGACTAGCGGGAGAGATACGCAGTATTTT
TRBJ1-5 . TRBV7-2 . CASSLYGVSNQPQHF TGTGCCAGCAGCTTATATGGGGTTTCCAATCAGCCCCAGCATTTT
TRBJ1-6 . TRBV6-5 TRBD1 CASSYYIGTGDSPLHF TGTGCCAGCAGTTACTACATCGGGACAGGGGATTCACCCCTCCACTTT
TRBJ2-3 . TRBV7-2 TRBD2 CASSPTSGSTDTQYF TGTGCCAGCAGCCCAACTAGCGGGAGCACAGATACGCAGTATTTT
TRBJ1-1 . TRBV6-1 TRBD1 CASSATGDITEAFF TGTGCCAGCAGTGCGACAGGGGATATCACTGAAGCTTTCTTT